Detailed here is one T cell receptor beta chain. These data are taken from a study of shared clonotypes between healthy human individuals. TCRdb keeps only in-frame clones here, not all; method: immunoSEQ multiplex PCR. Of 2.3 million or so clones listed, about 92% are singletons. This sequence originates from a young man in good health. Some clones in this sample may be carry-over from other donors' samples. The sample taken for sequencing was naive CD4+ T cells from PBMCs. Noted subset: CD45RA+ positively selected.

The chain's CDR3 is CASTKVWTGTDTQYF. The CDR3 region has the DNA TGTGCCAGCACCAAAGTGTGGACAGGCACAGATACGCAGTATTTT. The genes are TRBV7-9 and TRBJ2-3, with D possibly matching TRBD1 (6 bases). Trimming removed 7 bases at V and 1 base at J, with 15 bases between. CDR1 and CDR2 from the germline V gene are SEHNR and FQNEAQ (reference sequence). The CDR3 runs to 15 residues.